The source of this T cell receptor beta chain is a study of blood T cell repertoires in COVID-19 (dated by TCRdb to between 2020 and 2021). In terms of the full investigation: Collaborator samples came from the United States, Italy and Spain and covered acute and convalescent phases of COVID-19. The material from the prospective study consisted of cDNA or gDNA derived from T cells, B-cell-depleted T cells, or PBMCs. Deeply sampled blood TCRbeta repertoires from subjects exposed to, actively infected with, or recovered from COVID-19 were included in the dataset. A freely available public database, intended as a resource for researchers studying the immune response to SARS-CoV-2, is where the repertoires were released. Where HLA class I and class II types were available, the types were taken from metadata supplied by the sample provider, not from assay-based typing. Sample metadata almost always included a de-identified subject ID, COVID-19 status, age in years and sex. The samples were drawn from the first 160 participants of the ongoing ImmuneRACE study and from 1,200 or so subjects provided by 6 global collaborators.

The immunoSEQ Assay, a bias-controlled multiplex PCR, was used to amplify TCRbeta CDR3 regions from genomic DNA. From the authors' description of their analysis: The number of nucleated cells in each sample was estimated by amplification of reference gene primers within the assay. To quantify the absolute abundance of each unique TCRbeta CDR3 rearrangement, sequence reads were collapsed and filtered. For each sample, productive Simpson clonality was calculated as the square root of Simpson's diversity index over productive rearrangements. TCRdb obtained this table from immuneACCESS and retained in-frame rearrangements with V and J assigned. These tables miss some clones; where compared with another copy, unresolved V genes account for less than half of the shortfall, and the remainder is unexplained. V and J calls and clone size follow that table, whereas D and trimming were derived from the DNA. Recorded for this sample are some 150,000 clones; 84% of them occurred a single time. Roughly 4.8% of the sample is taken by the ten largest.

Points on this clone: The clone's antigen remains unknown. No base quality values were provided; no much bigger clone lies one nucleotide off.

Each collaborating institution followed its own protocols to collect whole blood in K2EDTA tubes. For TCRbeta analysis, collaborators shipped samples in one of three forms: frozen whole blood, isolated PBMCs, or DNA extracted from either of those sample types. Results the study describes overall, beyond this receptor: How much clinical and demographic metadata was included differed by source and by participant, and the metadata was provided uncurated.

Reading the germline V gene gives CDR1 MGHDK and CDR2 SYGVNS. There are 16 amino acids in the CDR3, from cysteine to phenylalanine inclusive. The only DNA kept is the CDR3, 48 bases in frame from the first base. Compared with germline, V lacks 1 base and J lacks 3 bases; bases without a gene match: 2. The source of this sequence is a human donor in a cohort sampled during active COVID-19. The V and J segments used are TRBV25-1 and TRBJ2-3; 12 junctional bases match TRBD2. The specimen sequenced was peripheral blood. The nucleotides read TGTGCCAGCAGTGAATCCGGACTAGCGGGGACAGATACGCAGTATTTT. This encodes CASSESGLAGTDTQYF.